This paragraph covers one T cell receptor beta chain sequence. This CDR3 is 17 amino acids long. The germline gives CDR1 MNHEY, CDR2 SMNVEV (reference sequence). Unmatched junction bases numbered 16, after V lost 5 bases and J lost 4 bases. These data belong to a study of control samples from healthy donors and cancer patients. Using immunoSEQ multiplex PCR, the repertoire was profiled, and TCRdb retains in-frame clones only, with some absent. Of 90,000 to 150,000 clones listed, roughly nine tenths were seen once; the top ten hold 7.8%. Sequenced: blood. V gene TRBV27 combines with J gene TRBJ1-2, with TRBD1 matching 7 bases. This receptor was taken from a woman between 18 and 29 years old in good health. The CDR3 loop is CASSPWAGGKASYGYTF. The CDR3 region has the DNA TGTGCCAGCAGTCCGTGGGCAGGGGGTAAGGCTAGCTATGGCTACACCTTC.